Each of the 23 T cell receptor beta chains below was sequenced from the same sample in a study of T cells in Graves' hyperthyroidism and ophthalmopathy. TCR beta CDR3 regions were amplified from RNA transcripts. A first-round RT-PCR of the TCR CDR3 used the HTBI primer set. TCRdb reprocessed the multiplex PCR reads with MiXCR, giving one entry per CDR3 protein. This table holds 450,000 to 700,000 distinct CDR3 sequences, more than 45% found once. Material for sequencing was peripheral blood or thyroid tissue (not recorded which). All receptors come from an adult woman with Graves' disease, either hyperthyroidism or ophthalmopathy (not recorded which).

There are many counts of this clonotype. The chain has TRBV9 and TRBJ1-2; 7 bases align to TRBD1. Germline trimming cut 6 bases from V and 6 bases from J; bases unmatched to any gene: 14. This CDR3 has 15 residues. Germline-derived CDR1 and CDR2 are SGDLS and YYNGEE. The CDR3 nucleotides are TGTGCCAGCAATCACCCCGGGACAGCCAGGAATGGCTACACCTTC. It translates to CASNHPGTARNGYTF.

This clonotype showed up just a few times. This chain connects TRBV5-1 to TRBJ2-7; 10 bases are shared with TRBD1. J lost 6 bases, V lost 2 bases, and 8 bases had no gene match. Germline CDR1 reads SGHRS; CDR2 reads YFSETQ. The CDR3 has 15 residues. The CDR3 region is CASSFTGTGAGEQYF. For the CDR3, the DNA is TGCGCCAGCAGCTTCACCGGGACAGGGGCTGGCGAGCAGTACTTC.

The rearrangement uses TRBV19 and TRBJ2-6; TRBD1 agrees at 10 bases. Germline lookup yields CDR1 LNHDA and CDR2 SQIVND (reference sequence). The CDR3 totals 17 residues. The V segment lost 7 bases and the J segment 0 bases; nucleotides outside the gene matches: 6. CDR3 sequence: CASTSDRGYSGANVLTF. CDR3 coding DNA: TGTGCCAGTACCTCGGACAGGGGGTACTCTGGGGCCAACGTCCTGACTTTC.

This clonotype was detected ten times or more. DNA of the CDR3: TGCGCCAGCAGCGTACAGGGTTCCTACGAGCAGTACTTC. Protein: CASSVQGSYEQYF. The chain uses TRBV5-1 and TRBJ2-7, with D perhaps matching TRBD1 (6 bases). The CDR3 has 13 residues. V was trimmed by 4 bases and J by 1 base, leaving 9 bases between them. Germline loops: CDR1 SGHRS, CDR2 YFSETQ. The variable domain in full, with the rest retrieved from reference TRBV5-1 and TRBJ2-7, is KAGVTQTPRYLIKTRGQQVTLSCSPISGHRSVSWYQQTPGQGLQFLFEYFSETQRNKGNFPGRFSGRQFSNSRSEMNVSTLELGDSALYLCASSVQGSYEQYFGPGTRLTVT.

The chain is built from TRBV6-1 and TRBJ1-1, with D possibly matching TRBD1 (5 bases). The CDR3 extends over 15 amino acids. V was shortened by 3 bases and J by 0 bases, with 11 bases between the two germline ends. Germline CDR1 and CDR2: MNHNS and SASEGT. The CDR3 region is CASSDRGLMNTEAFF. The CDR3 DNA sequence: TGTGCCAGCAGTGATAGGGGACTTATGAACACTGAAGCTTTCTTT.

J is TRBJ1-5 and V is TRBV19, with 8 bases matching TRBD1. V was pared by 3 bases and J by 2 bases, with 3 bases of the junction left unmatched. CDR3 length: 15 residues. The V gene's germline CDR1 is LNHDA and CDR2 SQIVND (reference sequence). CDR3 sequence: CASSMTGERNQPQHF. The CDR3 DNA sequence: TGTGCCAGTAGTATGACAGGGGAGCGCAATCAGCCCCAGCATTTT.

V is TRBV29-1 and J is TRBJ2-7, with D maybe TRBD1 (5 bases). From germline, CDR1 is SQVTM and CDR2 ANQGSEA. The ends were cut back, 4 bases at V and 3 bases at J, with 13 bases in the middle. CDR3 length: 13 residues. CDR3 DNA: TGCAGCGTTGCAGAACTAAGGGGCTACGAGCAGTACTTC. Translating it yields CSVAELRGYEQYF.

This clonotype showed up just a few times. V gene TRBV28 combines with J gene TRBJ1-5; D is unresolved. Deletions cut 8 bases from V and 5 bases from J, with 16 bases between. The CDR3 loop spans 14 amino acids. From germline, CDR1 is MDHEN and CDR2 SYDVKM. The CDR3 region is CASRVQTSYQPQHF. For the CDR3, the DNA is TGTGCCAGCCGAGTTCAGACTTCTTATCAGCCCCAGCATTTT.

This clonotype was recorded many times. The rearrangement links TRBV27 to TRBJ1-6; 7 nucleotides align to TRBD1. Trimming removed 3 bases from V and 3 bases from J; junction bases left unmatched: 8. The germline V gene encodes CDR1 MNHEY and CDR2 SMNVEV (reference sequence). This CDR3 comprises 17 residues. The DNA of the CDR3 is TGTGCCAGCAGTTTGCTGCCTACAGGGGACTATAATTCACCCCTCCACTTT. This codes for CASSLLPTGDYNSPLHF.

This clonotype was recorded only once. With a much larger clone just one base away, this may be a read error. V is TRBV28 and J is TRBJ2-7, with 9 bases that match TRBD1. J was trimmed by 2 bases and V by 10 bases; bases with no gene match: 12. The CDR3 covers 15 residues. In germline, CDR1 is MDHEN, CDR2 SYDVKM. CDR3 residues: CAISSAGTGPYEQYF. The CDR3 DNA follows: TGTGCCATCAGCAGTGCCGGGACAGGGCCCTACGAGCAGTACTTC.

The chain employs TRBV2 and TRBJ1-1; a weak D match, TRBD1 (5 bases). Per the germline V gene, CDR1 is SNHLY and CDR2 is FYNNEI. The CDR3 sequence is 15 residues long. V dropped 0 bases and J dropped 4 bases, with 12 bases sitting between them. The CDR3 reads CASSEAPGSGTEAFF. The CDR3 nucleotides read TGTGCCAGCAGTGAAGCGCCAGGGTCTGGCACTGAAGCTTTCTTT.

The chain uses TRBV7-9 and TRBJ2-7, with D perhaps TRBD1 or TRBD2 (5 bases each). With 3 bases removed from V and 5 bases from J, the gap between germline ends came to 20 bases. This CDR3 region has 16 residues. The germline V gene has CDR1 SEHNR and CDR2 FQNEAQ (reference sequence). CDR3 in amino acids: CASSLGDVYWSDEQYF. The CDR3 DNA is TGTGCCAGCAGCTTGGGGGACGTATATTGGTCCGACGAGCAGTACTTC.

The chain couples TRBV10-3 to TRBJ1-4, with 7 bases fitting TRBD1. The germline CDR1 and CDR2 sequences are ENHRY and SYGVKD. The V segment lost 6 bases and the J segment 6 bases; nucleotides outside the gene matches: 7. The CDR3 contains 14 residues. This CDR3 reads CAIRPTGTDEKLFF. The CDR3 nucleotides read TGTGCCATCAGACCGACAGGGACGGATGAAAAACTGTTTTTT.

At least ten counts were recorded for this clonotype. The chain combines TRBV5-1 with TRBJ2-7; 9 bases match TRBD2. The length of the CDR3 is 16 residues. Germline lookup yields CDR1 SGHRS and CDR2 YFSETQ. Trimming at V came to 4 bases and at J to 0 bases, leaving 8 bases not matched to a gene. The CDR3 loop reads CASSPEVSGSSYEQYF. In nucleotides, the CDR3 is TGCGCCAGCAGCCCCGAGGTTAGCGGGAGCTCCTACGAGCAGTACTTC.

A few counts support this clonotype. The chain employs TRBV20-1 and TRBJ1-2, with D possibly being TRBD1 (5 bases). CDR1 is DFQATT, CDR2 SNEGSKA, per germline (reference sequence). The CDR3 extends over 13 amino acids. V lost 1 base and J 5 bases, leaving 11 bases between the germline ends. CDR3 sequence (DNA): TGCAGTGCTAGAGCTACAGGCCTATATGGCTACACCTTC. Its protein product is CSARATGLYGYTF.

This clonotype was seen ten or more times. The chain recombines TRBV11-2 with TRBJ1-1; unclear D gene. Germline-derived CDR1 and CDR2 are SGHAT and FQNNGV. V was clipped by 7 bases and J by 4 bases, with 13 bases between them. The CDR3 consists of 13 residues. Written as DNA, the CDR3 is TGTGCCAGCATCCCTTGGCATTCCACTGAAGCTTTCTTT. It is translated as CASIPWHSTEAFF. The full variable domain, with the rest looked up from reference TRBV11-2 and TRBJ1-1, is EAGVAQSPRYKIIEKRQSVAFWCNPISGHATLYWYQQILGQGPKLLIQFQNNGVVDDSQLPKDRFSAERLKGVDSTLKIQPAKLEDSAVYLCASIPWHSTEAFFGQGTRLTVV.

This clonotype was observed at least ten times. The chain joins TRBV24-1 to TRBJ1-5; D call uncertain. Germline values: CDR1 KGHDR, CDR2 SFDVKD. This CDR3 comprises 14 residues. V shed 0 bases and J shed 1 base, with 3 bases lying between them. CDR3 DNA sequence: TGTGCCACCAGTGATTTGGACAGCAATCAGCCCCAGCATTTT. Its translation is CATSDLDSNQPQHF.

This clonotype was counted many times. CDR3 sequence (DNA): TGCGCCAGCAGCCAAGGGACAGCTCCTGGCTATGGCTACACCTTC. Its protein product is CASSQGTAPGYGYTF. This chain joins TRBV4-1 and TRBJ1-2; tentatively, D is TRBD1 (6 bases). The length of the CDR3 is 15 residues. Trimming took 1 base from V and 4 from J, leaving 13 bases between them. Germline CDR1 is MGHRA and CDR2 is YSYEKL.

This clonotype was detected once. The chain recombines TRBV20-1 with TRBJ2-7; TRBD1 might be the D (5 bases). This CDR3 comprises 14 residues. Germline values: CDR1 DFQATT, CDR2 SNEGSKA (reference sequence). Trimming left V 6 bases short and J 6 bases short, with 21 bases between. The CDR3: CSASSSNSRGEQYF. The CDR3 coding sequence is TGCAGTGCCAGCAGCTCGAACTCTAGGGGCGAGCAGTACTTC.

This chain joins TRBV15 and TRBJ2-7; 8 positions match TRBD1. V shed 3 bases, J shed 6 bases, and the junction held 10 bases outside the gene matches. The CDR3 runs 15 residues. Germline CDR1 reads LNHNV; CDR2 reads YYDKDF (reference sequence). In DNA, the CDR3 is TGTGCCACCAGCAGTGAGGACAGGGAAGGGCCCGAGCAGTACTTC. Its translation: CATSSEDREGPEQYF.

This clonotype showed up many times. This chain connects TRBV2 to TRBJ2-7, with D tentatively TRBD2 (6 bases). The CDR3 extends over 15 amino acids. The germline gives CDR1 SNHLY, CDR2 FYNNEI. V was shortened by 4 bases and J by 1 base, with 14 bases between the two germline ends. CDR3: CASSGEVSRSYEQYF. The CDR3 DNA reads TGTGCCAGCAGTGGGGAGGTCTCAAGATCCTACGAGCAGTACTTC. The whole variable domain, filled in from reference TRBV2 and TRBJ2-7, reads EPEVTQTPSHQVTQMGQEVILRCVPISNHLYFYWYRQILGQKVEFLVSFYNNEISEKSEIFDDQFSVERPDGSNFTLKIRSTKLEDSAMYFCASSGEVSRSYEQYFGPGTRLTVT.

This clonotype appeared many times. The CDR3 DNA reads TGCGCCAGCAGCGTAGGACAGGGTATTTCGAACACTGAAGCTTTCTTT. Protein: CASSVGQGISNTEAFF. The chain carries TRBV5-1 and TRBJ1-1; the match to TRBD1 covers 8 bases. V was clipped by 4 bases and J by 1 base; unmatched bases: 9. Per germline, CDR1 SGHRS and CDR2 YFSETQ. The CDR3 totals 16 residues.

The J gene is TRBJ2-3, the V gene TRBV24-1; 13 bases are a match to TRBD2. CDR3 length: 18 residues. V shed 1 base and J 3 bases; nucleotides not matched to a gene: 6. CDR1 and CDR2 from the germline V gene are KGHDR and SFDVKD. The CDR3: CATSDFPGLAGATDTQYF. CDR3 bases: TGTGCCACCAGTGATTTCCCCGGACTAGCGGGAGCAACAGATACGCAGTATTTT.